This TCR beta chain was recovered during a study of blood T cell repertoires in COVID-19. Details on this clone: The junction and the germline gene differ at one end; a read error may be behind it.

The CDR3 extends over 13 amino acids. The germline CDR1 and CDR2 sequences are KGHSH and LQKENI. Per the original data handling: Estimates of nucleated cell counts were drawn from the amplification of reference gene primers. The protocol was immunoSEQ multiplex PCR, while the TCRdb copy is restricted to in-frame clones and leaves out a portion. The V and J calls and clone size come from that table; D and trimming were worked out from the DNA. The sample has under 200,000 clones, 60% to 80% seen once. The chain couples TRBV18 to TRBJ2-7; 8 bases map to TRBD1. The receptor was isolated from a man between 65 and 80 years old with acute or convalescent COVID-19. The sample was peripheral blood. CDR3 coding DNA: TGTGCCAGCTCACCATTAGGGGACAGGCCACCTCTTTTC. Its protein product is CASSPLGDRPPLF.